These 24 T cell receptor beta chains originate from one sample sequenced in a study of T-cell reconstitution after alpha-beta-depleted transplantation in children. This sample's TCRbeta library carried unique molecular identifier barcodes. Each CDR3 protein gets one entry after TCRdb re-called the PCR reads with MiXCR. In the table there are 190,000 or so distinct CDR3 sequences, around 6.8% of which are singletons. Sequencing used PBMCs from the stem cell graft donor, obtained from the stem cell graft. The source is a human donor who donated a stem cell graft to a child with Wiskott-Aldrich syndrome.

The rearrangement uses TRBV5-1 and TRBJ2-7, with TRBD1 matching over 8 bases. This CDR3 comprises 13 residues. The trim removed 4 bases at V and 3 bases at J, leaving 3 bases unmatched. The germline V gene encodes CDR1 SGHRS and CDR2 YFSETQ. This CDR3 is CASSRQGIYEQYF. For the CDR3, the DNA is TGCGCCAGCAGCCGACAGGGGATCTACGAGCAGTACTTC.

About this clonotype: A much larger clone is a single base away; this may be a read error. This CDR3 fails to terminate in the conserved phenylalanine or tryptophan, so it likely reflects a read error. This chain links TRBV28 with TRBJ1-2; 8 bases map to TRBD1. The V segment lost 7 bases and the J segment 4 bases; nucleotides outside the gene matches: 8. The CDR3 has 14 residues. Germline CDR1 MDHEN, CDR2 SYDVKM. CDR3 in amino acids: CASTRTGQFYGYTL. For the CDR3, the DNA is TGTGCCAGCACTCGGACAGGGCAGTTCTATGGCTACACCCTC.

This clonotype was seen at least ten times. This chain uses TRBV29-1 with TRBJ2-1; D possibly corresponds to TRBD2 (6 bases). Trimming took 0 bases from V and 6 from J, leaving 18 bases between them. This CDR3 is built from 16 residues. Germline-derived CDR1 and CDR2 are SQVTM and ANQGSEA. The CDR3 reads CSVEDTRRVAGNEQFF. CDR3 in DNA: TGCAGCGTTGAAGATACTCGGAGGGTGGCAGGCAATGAGCAGTTCTTC.

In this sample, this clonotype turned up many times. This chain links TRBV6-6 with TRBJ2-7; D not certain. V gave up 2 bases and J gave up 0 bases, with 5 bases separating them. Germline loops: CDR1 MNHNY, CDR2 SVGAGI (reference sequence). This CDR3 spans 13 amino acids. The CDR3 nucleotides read TGTGCCAGCAGTTACGGCAACTCCTACGAGCAGTACTTC. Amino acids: CASSYGNSYEQYF.

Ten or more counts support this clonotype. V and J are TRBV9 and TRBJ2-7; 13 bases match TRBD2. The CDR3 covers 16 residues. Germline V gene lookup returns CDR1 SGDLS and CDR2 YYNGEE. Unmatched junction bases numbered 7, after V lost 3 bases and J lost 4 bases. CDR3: CASSAGTSGNPYEQYF. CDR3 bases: TGTGCCAGCAGCGCCGGGACTAGCGGGAATCCATACGAGCAGTACTTC.

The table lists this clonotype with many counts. In DNA, the CDR3 is TGCAGTGCTAGAGATCAACAGGGGGCTGGACAGCCCCAGCATTTT. Amino acid sequence: CSARDQQGAGQPQHF. The rearrangement joins TRBV20-1 to TRBJ1-5; 9 bases align to TRBD1. The CDR3 sequence is 15 residues long. After removal of 0 bases from V and 7 bases from J, the junction contained 7 bases not matched to a gene. The germline V gene has CDR1 DFQATT and CDR2 SNEGSKA (reference sequence).

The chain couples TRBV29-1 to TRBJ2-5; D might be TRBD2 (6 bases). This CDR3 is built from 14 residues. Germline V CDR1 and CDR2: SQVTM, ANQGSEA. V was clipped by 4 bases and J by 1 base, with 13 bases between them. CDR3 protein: CSVVQGLSQETQYF. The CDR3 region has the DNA TGCAGCGTTGTACAAGGACTAAGCCAAGAGACCCAGTACTTC.

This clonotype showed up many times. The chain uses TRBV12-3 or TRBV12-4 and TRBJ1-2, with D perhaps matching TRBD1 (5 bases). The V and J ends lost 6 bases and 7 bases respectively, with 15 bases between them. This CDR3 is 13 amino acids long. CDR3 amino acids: CASSNGGTIGYTF. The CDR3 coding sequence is TGTGCCAGCAGCAACGGGGGGACTATTGGCTACACCTTC.

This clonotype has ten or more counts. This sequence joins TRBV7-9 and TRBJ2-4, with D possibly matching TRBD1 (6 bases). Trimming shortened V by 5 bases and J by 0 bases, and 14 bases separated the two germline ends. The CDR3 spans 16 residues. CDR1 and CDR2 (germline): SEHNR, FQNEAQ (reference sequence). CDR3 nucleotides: TGTGCCAGCAGCCACGGACAGCTCCTAGCCAAAAACATTCAGTACTTC. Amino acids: CASSHGQLLAKNIQYF.

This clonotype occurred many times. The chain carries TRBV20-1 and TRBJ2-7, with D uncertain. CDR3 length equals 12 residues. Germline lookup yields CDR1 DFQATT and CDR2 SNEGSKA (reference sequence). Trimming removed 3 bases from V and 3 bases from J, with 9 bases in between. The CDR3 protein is CSASGPDYEQYF. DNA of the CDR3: TGCAGTGCTAGCGGACCCGACTACGAGCAGTACTTC.

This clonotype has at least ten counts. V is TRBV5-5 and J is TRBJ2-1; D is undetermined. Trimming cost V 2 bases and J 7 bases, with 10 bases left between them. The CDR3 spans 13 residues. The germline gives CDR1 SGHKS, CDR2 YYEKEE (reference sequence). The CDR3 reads CASSFVADNEQFF. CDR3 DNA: TGTGCCAGCAGCTTTGTAGCCGATAATGAGCAGTTCTTC.

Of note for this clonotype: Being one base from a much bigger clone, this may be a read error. The CDR3 nucleotides read TGCGCCAGCAGCTTGAGGTTCAGTCCAAGCGAGCAGTACTTC. This translates into CASSLRFSPSEQYF. V and J are TRBV5-1 and TRBJ2-7, with D hard to call. V was clipped by 1 base and J by 6 bases, with 14 bases between them. CDR3 length: 14 residues. Germline V gives CDR1 SGHRS, CDR2 YFSETQ.

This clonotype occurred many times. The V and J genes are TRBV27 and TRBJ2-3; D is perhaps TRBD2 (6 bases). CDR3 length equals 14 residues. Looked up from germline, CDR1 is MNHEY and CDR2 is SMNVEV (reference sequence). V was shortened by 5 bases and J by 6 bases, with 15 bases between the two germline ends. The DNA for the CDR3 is TGTGCCAGCAGTGTGGGGGGAAGGCTGGATACGCAGTATTTT. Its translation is CASSVGGRLDTQYF.

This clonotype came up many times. CDR3 nucleotide sequence: TGCGCCAGCAGCTTGCCTAGCGGGGGCTCCTACGAGCAGTACTTC. Its protein is CASSLPSGGSYEQYF. The V gene is TRBV5-1, the J gene TRBJ2-7; 10 nucleotides agree with TRBD2. Germline CDR1 and CDR2: SGHRS and YFSETQ. CDR3 size: 15 residues. V shed 1 base, J shed 0 bases, and the junction held 1 base outside the gene matches. Variable domain in full (rest from reference TRBV5-1 and TRBJ2-7): KAGVTQTPRYLIKTRGQQVTLSCSPISGHRSVSWYQQTPGQGLQFLFEYFSETQRNKGNFPGRFSGRQFSNSRSEMNVSTLELGDSALYLCASSLPSGGSYEQYFGPGTRLTVT.

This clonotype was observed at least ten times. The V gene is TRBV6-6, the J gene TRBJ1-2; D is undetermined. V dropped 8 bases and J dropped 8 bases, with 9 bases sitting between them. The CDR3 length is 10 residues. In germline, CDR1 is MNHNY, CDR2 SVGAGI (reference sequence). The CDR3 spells CASSRSGYTF. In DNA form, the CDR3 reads TGTGCCAGCTCACGTTCCGGCTACACCTTC.

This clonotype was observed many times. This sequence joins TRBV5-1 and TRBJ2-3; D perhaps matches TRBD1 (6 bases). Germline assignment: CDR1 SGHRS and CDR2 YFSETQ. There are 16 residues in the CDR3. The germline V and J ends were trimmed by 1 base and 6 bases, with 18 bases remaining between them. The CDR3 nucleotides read TGCGCCAGCAGCTTGTTGGCCAGGGGAAAGGGCGATACGCAGTATTTT. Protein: CASSLLARGKGDTQYF.

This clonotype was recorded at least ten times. The CDR3 spells CASSLIGLAPYF. The CDR3 DNA is TGTGCCAGCAGCTTAATAGGTCTAGCGCCGTACTTC. The chain uses TRBV7-2 and TRBJ2-7; TRBD2 might be the D (6 bases). The CDR3 totals 12 residues. CDR1 and CDR2 from the germline V gene are SGHTA and FQGNSA. Trimming removed 2 bases at V and 12 bases at J, with 14 bases between.

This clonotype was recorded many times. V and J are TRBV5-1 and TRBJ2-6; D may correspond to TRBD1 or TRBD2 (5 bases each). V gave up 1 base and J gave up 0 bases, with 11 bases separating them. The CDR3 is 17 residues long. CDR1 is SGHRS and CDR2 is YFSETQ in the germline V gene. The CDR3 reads CASSLLGRSSGANVLTF. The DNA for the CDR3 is TGCGCCAGCAGCTTGTTGGGACGAAGCTCTGGGGCCAACGTCCTGACTTTC.

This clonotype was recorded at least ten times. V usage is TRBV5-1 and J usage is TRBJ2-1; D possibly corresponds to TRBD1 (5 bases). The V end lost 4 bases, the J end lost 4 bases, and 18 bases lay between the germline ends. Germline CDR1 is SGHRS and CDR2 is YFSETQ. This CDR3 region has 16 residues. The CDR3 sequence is CASSNTTGSGYNEQFF. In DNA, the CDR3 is TGCGCCAGCAGCAATACCACAGGTTCTGGTTACAATGAGCAGTTCTTC.

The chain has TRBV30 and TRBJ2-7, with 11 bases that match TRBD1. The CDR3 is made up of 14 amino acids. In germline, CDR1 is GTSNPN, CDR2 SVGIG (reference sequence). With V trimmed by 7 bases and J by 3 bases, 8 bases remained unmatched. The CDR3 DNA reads TGTGCCTCCTACCGGGACAGGGGGTTCTACGAGCAGTACTTC. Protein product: CASYRDRGFYEQYF.

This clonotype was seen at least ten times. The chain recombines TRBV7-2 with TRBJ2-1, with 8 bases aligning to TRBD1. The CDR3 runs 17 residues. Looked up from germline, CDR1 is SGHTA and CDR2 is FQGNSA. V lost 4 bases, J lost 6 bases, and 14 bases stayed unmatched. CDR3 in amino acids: CASSWGPRPQGANEQFF. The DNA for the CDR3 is TGTGCCAGCAGCTGGGGCCCTAGGCCTCAGGGGGCCAATGAGCAGTTCTTC. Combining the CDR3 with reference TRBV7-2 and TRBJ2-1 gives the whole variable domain GAGVSQSPSNKVTEKGKDVELRCDPISGHTALYWYRQSLGQGLEFLIYFQGNSAPDKSGLPSDRFSAERTGGSVSTLTIQRTQQEDSAVYLCASSWGPRPQGANEQFFGPGTRLTVL.

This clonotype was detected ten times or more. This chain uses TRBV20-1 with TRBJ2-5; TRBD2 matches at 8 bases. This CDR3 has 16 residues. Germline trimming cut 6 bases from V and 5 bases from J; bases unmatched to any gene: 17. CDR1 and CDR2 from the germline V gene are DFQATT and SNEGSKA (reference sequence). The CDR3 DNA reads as TGCAGTGCCTCTCGAGGCGGGGGGATCGGACCGGAGACCCAGTACTTC. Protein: CSASRGGGIGPETQYF.

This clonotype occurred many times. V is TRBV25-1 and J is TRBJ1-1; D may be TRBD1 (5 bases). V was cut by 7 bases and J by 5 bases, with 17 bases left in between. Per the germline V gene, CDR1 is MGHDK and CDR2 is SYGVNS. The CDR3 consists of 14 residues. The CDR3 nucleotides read TGTGCCAGCACCCCGGGACCTCGAGGGACTGAAGCTTTCTTT. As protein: CASTPGPRGTEAFF. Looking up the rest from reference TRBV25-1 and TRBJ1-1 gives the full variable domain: EADIYQTPRYLVIGTGKKITLECSQTMGHDKMYWYQQDPGMELHLIHYSYGVNSTEKGDLSSESTVSRIRTEHFPLTLESARPSHTSQYLCASTPGPRGTEAFFGQGTRLTVV.

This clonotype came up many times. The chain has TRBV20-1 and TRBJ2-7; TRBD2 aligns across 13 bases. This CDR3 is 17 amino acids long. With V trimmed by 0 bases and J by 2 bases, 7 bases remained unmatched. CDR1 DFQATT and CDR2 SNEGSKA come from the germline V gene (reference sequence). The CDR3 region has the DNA TGCAGTGCTAGAGATAGAAGACTAGCGGGAGGACCCTACGAGCAGTACTTC. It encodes CSARDRRLAGGPYEQYF.